The sample holds many counts of the clone carrying this TCR beta chain. The entry originates in a study of T-cell reconstitution after alpha-beta-depleted transplantation in children. Using unique molecular identifiers, the investigators prepared the TCRbeta library. MiXCR was run by TCRdb on the PCR reads, yielding one entry per CDR3 protein. The sample lists 500,000 to 650,000 distinct CDR3 sequences; approximately 10% were seen once. CDR3 size: 15 residues. Germline V CDR1 and CDR2: SGHTA, FQGNSA. After removal of 2 bases from V and 8 bases from J, the junction contained 8 bases not matched to a gene.

Sequencing was performed on PBMCs, mostly from graft donor cells, taken 180 days after TCRalphabeta/CD19-depleted stem cell transplant. V gene TRBV7-2 combines with J gene TRBJ2-5; 10 bases are shared with TRBD2. This sequence was found in a female patient younger than 10 who had a stem cell transplant for aplastic anemia, so the T cells may come from the graft donor. DNA of the CDR3: TGTGCCAGCAGCTTAAGACTAGCGGGCTACCAAACCCAGTACTTC. This translates into CASSLRLAGYQTQYF.